This T cell receptor (beta chain) was recovered during a study of T cells in Graves' hyperthyroidism and ophthalmopathy. Orbital computed tomography, thyroid ultrasound, serum thyroxine and TRAb, and clinical symptoms together informed the diagnoses. RNA transcripts were the template for amplifying TCR beta CDR3 regions. A first-round RT-PCR of the TCR CDR3 used the HTBI primer set. TCRdb redid the calling of the multiplex PCR reads with MiXCR, one entry per CDR3 protein. This table has 95,000 to 110,000 distinct CDR3 sequences, roughly 15% appearing once. The source of this sequence is a woman aged 50 to 65 with Graves' hyperthyroidism. Sequencing input: blood.

CDR3 nucleotide sequence: TGCGCCACCTGCCCGGGGGGCGGAACTAATGAAAAACTGTTTTTT. It is translated as CATCPGGGTNEKLFF. The chain recombines TRBV10-2 with TRBJ1-4; a weak D match, TRBD1 (6 bases). The V and J ends lost 10 bases and 1 base respectively, with 16 bases between them. Germline-derived CDR1 and CDR2 are WSHSY and SAAADI. The CDR3 has 15 residues.